The rows below give T cell receptor beta chains drawn from one sample of a study of blood T cell repertoires in COVID-19. Profiling relied on immunoSEQ multiplex PCR, and the TCRdb table lists in-frame clones only, not all of them. This sample carries 110,000 to 150,000 clones, 84% of them seen once, and the ten largest clones take over 35%. Specimen: peripheral blood. The receptors were sampled from a human donor in a cohort sampled during active COVID-19. The CDR3 runs from the conserved cysteine through the conserved F or W. A D gene is named only where the DNA matches it firmly. For some rows the clone size is stated as once, few or many, or as a class when expanded; others skip it.

TRBV3-1/TRBV3-2,TRBJ2-7,.,.,TGTGCCAGCAGTTCAACCGGGGAGCAGTACTTC,CASSSTGEQYF
TRBV5-4,TRBJ2-5,once,TRBD2,TGTGCCAGCAGCTTGGTGGTGGGACTAGCTACCGTCGAGACCCAGTACTTC,CASSLVVGLATVETQYF
TRBV18,TRBJ2-2,.,TRBD2,TGTGCCAGCTCCTACCGACTAGCGGGTGACACCGGGGAGCTGTTTTTT,CASSYRLAGDTGELFF
TRBV5-1,TRBJ2-1,.,TRBD2,TGCGCCAGCAGCTTGGGGCTAGCGGGGGGGCTGAATGAGCAGTTCTTC,CASSLGLAGGLNEQFF
TRBV18,TRBJ2-3,.,.,TGTGCCAGCTCACCACTATCAGATACGCAGTATTTT,CASSPLSDTQYF
TRBV12-3/TRBV12-4,TRBJ1-5,.,.,TGTGCCAGCAGCCAGGGTCAGCCCCAGCATTTT,CASSQGQPQHF
TRBV5-1,TRBJ1-1,.,.,TGCGCCAGCAGCTCGACGGCAGGGGACACTGAAGCTTTCTTT,CASSSTAGDTEAFF
TRBV3-1/TRBV3-2,TRBJ2-7,.,.,TGTGCCAGCAGCCCAAGACTAGCCTACGAGCAGTACTTC,CASSPRLAYEQYF
TRBV11-3,TRBJ1-2,.,TRBD1,TGTGCCAGCAGCCATTCAGGGGGCTACTATGGCTACACCTTC,CASSHSGGYYGYTF
TRBV4-1,TRBJ2-1,.,TRBD2,TGCGCCAGCAGCCAAGAATGGAGCGGGGGCGGTGAGCAGTTCTTC,CASSQEWSGGGEQFF
TRBV2,TRBJ2-3,.,TRBD1,TGTGCCAGCAAAACCCAGGGGGGCACAGATACGCAGTATTTT,CASKTQGGTDTQYF
TRBV11-3,TRBJ1-1,.,.,TGTGCCAGCAGCCCCCGGGGGGGGAGGACTGAAGCTTTCTTT,CASSPRGGRTEAFF
TRBV5-1,TRBJ2-2,.,.,TGCGCCAGCAGCTTGGCAACAGCATCGACCGGGGAGCTGTTTTTT,CASSLATASTGELFF
TRBV10-1,TRBJ2-7,.,TRBD1,TGCGCCAGCAGTGAAGGGACAGTGATCTACGAGCAGTACTTC,CASSEGTVIYEQYF
TRBV11-3,TRBJ2-1,.,.,TGTGCCAGCAGCCGCGGGGAAAGCTACAATGAGCAGTTCTTC,CASSRGESYNEQFF
TRBV2,TRBJ2-2,.,.,TGTGCCAGCAGCCCAGAGTCTCCGGGGGTTCGCGGGGAGCTGTTTTTT,CASSPESPGVRGELFF
TRBV7-9,TRBJ1-1,.,TRBD1,TGTGCCAGCAGCTCCACTATACGAGACAGGGAAAATGAAGCTTTCTTT,CASSSTIRDRENEAFF
TRBV18,TRBJ1-3,.,.,TGTGCCAGCTCACCAACGGGAAGCACTGGAAACACCATATATTTT,CASSPTGSTGNTIYF
TRBV5-1,TRBJ1-2,.,TRBD1,TGCGCCAGCACCGATAACCGGGACAGGGGTCTTGGCTACACCTTC,CASTDNRDRGLGYTF
TRBV4-1,TRBJ1-4,.,.,TGCGCCAGCAGCCGGACAGTCATCTTGACAACTAATGAAAAACTGTTTTTT,CASSRTVILTTNEKLFF
TRBV11-3,TRBJ1-3,once,.,TGTGCCAGCAGCTTAGGCAGTTCCTCTGGAAACACCATATATTTT,CASSLGSSSGNTIYF
TRBV24-1,TRBJ1-2,few,TRBD1,TGTGCCACCAGTGCCCGGACAGGCGGCTACACCTTC,CATSARTGGYTF
TRBV19,TRBJ2-7,.,TRBD1,TGTGCCAGTAGAGTAAGAGGGACAGGGTACTACGAGCAGTACTTC,CASRVRGTGYYEQYF
TRBV5-4,TRBJ1-1,once,.,TGTGCCAGCAGCCCTGAGATGAACACTGAAGCTTTCTTT,CASSPEMNTEAFF
TRBV7-8,TRBJ2-1,.,.,TGTGCCAGCAGCCAGCCGGGGGGACAGGAAATCTCCTACAATGAGCAGTTCTTC,CASSQPGGQEISYNEQFF
TRBV7-9,TRBJ1-2,.,.,TGTGCCAGCAGTGAAACAGGGCTGGTCTATGGCTACACCTTC,CASSETGLVYGYTF
TRBV10-3,TRBJ1-6,.,.,TGTGCCATCAGTGAAGTTAGGGGCGGCAATAATTCACCCCTCCACTTT,CAISEVRGGNNSPLHF
TRBV3-1/TRBV3-2,TRBJ1-6,few,.,TGTGCCAGCAGTTATCAGGGTAATAATTCACCCCTCCACTTT,CASSYQGNNSPLHF
TRBV5-1,TRBJ2-3,.,TRBD2,TGCGCCAGCAGCCTGGGACTAGCGGGAGTCGATACGCAGTATTTT,CASSLGLAGVDTQYF
TRBV15,TRBJ2-4,.,.,TGTGCCACCAGCAGAGACCAGGGGATTCAGTACTTC,CATSRDQGIQYF
TRBV5-6,TRBJ2-5,.,.,TGTGCCAGCAGGAGGGACACCCAAGAGACCCAGTACTTC,CASRRDTQETQYF
TRBV7-2,TRBJ2-1,.,.,TGTGCCAGCAGCTCGGACTGGGCTTGGAATGAGCAGTTCTTC,CASSSDWAWNEQFF